This T cell receptor (beta chain) is drawn from a study of beta chain features in type 1 diabetes. Study summary: All samples yielded roughly 100 million examined sorted cells.

Reverse transcribing all isolated RNA meant expressed TCRB transcripts were sequenced. TCRdb keeps only in-frame clones here, not all; method: immunoSEQ multiplex PCR. Found here are roughly 260,000 clones, approximately 10% of them singletons; the top ten hold 0.017%. Study findings and constraints: There was no resolution here of whether HLA type influences TCRB rearrangement. Type 1 diabetes patients showed a moderate but significant shortening of TCRB CDR3s in all four CD4+ subsets. Patients showed naive, central memory and Treg TCRB repertoires that appeared more similar than those of healthy donors.

This clone appeared a few times. What it binds is unknown. V gave up 0 bases and J gave up 4 bases, with 12 bases separating them. The CDR3 covers 15 residues. Germline V CDR1 and CDR2: WSHSY, SAAADI. Cell sorting via CD45RO/CCR7/CD25/CD127/CD95/CD27 was performed to obtain CD4+ naive, central memory, regulatory and stem cell-like memory cells. The receptor was isolated from a man aged 25 to 40 with type 1 diabetes. The chain employs TRBV10-2 and TRBJ1-1; D is unclear. Sequenced sample: naive CD4+ T cells from blood. CDR3 coding DNA: TGCGCCAGCAGTGAGTCGAGCGGCAGGATCACTGAAGCTTTCTTT. Protein sequence: CASSESSGRITEAFF.